Sequencing of this T cell receptor (beta chain) was carried out in a study of blood T cell repertoires in COVID-19. Study background: Acute-phase and convalescent COVID-19 samples originated in the United States, Italy and Spain.

Measured with immunoSEQ multiplex PCR; TCRdb has only the in-frame clones, and not every one. The table records about 100,000 clones, more than 85% of them present only once. The CDR3 loop spans 14 amino acids. Per the germline V gene, CDR1 is ENHRY and CDR2 is SYGVKD. Trimming shortened V by 3 bases and J by 1 base, and 10 bases separated the two germline ends. Sequencing used peripheral blood. V gene TRBV10-3 combines with J gene TRBJ2-7; D not resolved. The receptor was derived from a man aged 55 to 70 with acute or convalescent COVID-19. CDR3 in amino acids: CAISETLVSYEQYF. CDR3 DNA sequence: TGTGCCATCAGTGAAACGCTAGTTTCCTACGAGCAGTACTTC.